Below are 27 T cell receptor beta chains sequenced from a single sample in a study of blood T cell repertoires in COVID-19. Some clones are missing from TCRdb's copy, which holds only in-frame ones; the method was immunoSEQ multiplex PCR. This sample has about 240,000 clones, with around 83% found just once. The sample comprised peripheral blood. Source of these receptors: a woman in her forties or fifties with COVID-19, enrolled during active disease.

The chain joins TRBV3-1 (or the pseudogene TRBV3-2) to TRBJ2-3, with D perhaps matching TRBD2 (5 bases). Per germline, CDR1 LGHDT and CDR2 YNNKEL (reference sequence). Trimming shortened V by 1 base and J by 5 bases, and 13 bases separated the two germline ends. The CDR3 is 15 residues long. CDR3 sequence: CASSQGPSGRDTQYF. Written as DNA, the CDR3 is TGTGCCAGCAGCCAAGGTCCTTCGGGGAGAGATACGCAGTATTTT.

The CDR3 here is CASSERTGTYSTEAFF. DNA for the CDR3: TGTGCCAGCAGTGAAAGGACAGGGACTTATAGCACTGAAGCTTTCTTT. The rearrangement uses TRBV2 and TRBJ1-1, with 8 bases that match TRBD1. The CDR3 sequence is 16 residues long. Losses at the gene ends were 2 bases for V and 4 bases for J; bases not matched to a gene: 9. Germline loops: CDR1 SNHLY, CDR2 FYNNEI.

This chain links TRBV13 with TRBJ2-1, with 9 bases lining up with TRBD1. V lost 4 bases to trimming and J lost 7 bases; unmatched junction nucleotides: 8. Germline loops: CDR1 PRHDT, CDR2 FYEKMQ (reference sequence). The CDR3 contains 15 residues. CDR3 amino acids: CASSSTGTGLNEQFF. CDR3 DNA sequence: TGTGCCAGCAGCTCAACCGGGACAGGGCTGAATGAGCAGTTCTTC.

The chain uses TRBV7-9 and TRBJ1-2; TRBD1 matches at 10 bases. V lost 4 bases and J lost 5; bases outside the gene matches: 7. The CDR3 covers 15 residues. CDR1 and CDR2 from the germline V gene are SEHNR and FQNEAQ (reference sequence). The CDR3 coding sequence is TGTGCCAGCAGCTGGACCGGGACAGGGGAATATGGCTACACCTTC. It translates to CASSWTGTGEYGYTF.

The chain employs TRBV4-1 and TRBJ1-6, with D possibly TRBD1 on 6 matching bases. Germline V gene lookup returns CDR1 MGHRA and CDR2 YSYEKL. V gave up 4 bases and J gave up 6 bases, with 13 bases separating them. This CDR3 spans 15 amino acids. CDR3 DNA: TGCGCCAGCAGCCCGAAAGGGGGGGTTAATTCACCCCTCCACTTT. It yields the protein CASSPKGGVNSPLHF.

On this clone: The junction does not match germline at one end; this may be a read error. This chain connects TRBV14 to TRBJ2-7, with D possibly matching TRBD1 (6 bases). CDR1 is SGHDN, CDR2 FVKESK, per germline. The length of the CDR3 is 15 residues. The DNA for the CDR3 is TGTGCCAGCAACCAAGGAAGGACAGCCATCTACGAGCAGTACTTC. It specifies CASNQGRTAIYEQYF.

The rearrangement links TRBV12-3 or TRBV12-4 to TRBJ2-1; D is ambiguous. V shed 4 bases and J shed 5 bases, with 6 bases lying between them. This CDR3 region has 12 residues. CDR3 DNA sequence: TGTGCCAGCAGTTACAGTGACAATGAGCAGTTCTTC. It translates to CASSYSDNEQFF.

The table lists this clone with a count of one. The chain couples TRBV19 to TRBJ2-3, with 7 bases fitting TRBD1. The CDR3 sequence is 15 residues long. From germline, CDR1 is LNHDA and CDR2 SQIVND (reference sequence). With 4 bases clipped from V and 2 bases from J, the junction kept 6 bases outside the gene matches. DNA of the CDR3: TGTGCCAGTAGTACAAGACAGGGCACCACAGATACGCAGTATTTT. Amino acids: CASSTRQGTTDTQYF.

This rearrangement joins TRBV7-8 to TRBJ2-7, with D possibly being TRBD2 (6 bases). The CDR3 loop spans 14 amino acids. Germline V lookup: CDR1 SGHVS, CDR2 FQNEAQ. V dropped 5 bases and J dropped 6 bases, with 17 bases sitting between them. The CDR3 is CASSGALGGVEQYV. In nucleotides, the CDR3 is TGTGCCAGCAGCGGCGCATTAGGAGGGGTCGAGCAGTACGTC.

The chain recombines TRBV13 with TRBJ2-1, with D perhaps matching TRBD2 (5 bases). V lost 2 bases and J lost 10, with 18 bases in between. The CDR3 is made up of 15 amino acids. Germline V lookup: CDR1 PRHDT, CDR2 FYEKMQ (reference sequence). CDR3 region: CASSLKTRWPYEQFF. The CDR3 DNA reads TGTGCCAGCAGCTTAAAAACTAGATGGCCGTACGAGCAGTTCTTC.

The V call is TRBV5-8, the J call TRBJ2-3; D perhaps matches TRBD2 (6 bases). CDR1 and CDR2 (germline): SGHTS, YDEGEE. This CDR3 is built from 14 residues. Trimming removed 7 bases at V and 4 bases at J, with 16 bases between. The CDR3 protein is CASVTRRRADTQYF. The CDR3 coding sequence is TGTGCCAGCGTAACTCGAAGGAGGGCAGATACGCAGTATTTT. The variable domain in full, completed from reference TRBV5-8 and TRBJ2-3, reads EAGVTQSPTHLIKTRGQQATLRCSPISGHTSVYWYQQALGLGLQFLLWYDEGEERNRGNFPPRFSGRQFPNYSSELNVNALELEDSALYLCASVTRRRADTQYFGPGTRLTVL.

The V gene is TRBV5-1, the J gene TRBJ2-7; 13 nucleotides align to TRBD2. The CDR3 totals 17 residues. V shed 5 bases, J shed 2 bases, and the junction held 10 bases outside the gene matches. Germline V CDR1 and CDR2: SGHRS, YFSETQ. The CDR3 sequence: CASRNTSGGAYPYEQYF. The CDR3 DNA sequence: TGCGCCAGCAGGAATACTAGCGGGGGGGCTTACCCCTACGAGCAGTACTTC.

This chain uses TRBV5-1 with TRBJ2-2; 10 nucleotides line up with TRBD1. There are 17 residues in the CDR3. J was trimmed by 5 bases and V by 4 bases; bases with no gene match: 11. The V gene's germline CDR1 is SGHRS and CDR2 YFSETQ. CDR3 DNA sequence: TGCGCCAGCAGCAAACAGACAGGGGGCGTGAGGACCGGGGAGCTGTTTTTT. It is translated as CASSKQTGGVRTGELFF.

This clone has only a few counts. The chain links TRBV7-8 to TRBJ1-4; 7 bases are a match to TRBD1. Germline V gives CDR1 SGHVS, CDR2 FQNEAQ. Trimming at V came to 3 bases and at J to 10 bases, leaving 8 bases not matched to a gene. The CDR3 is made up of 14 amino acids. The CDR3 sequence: CASSLTGPLGKLFF. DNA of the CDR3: TGTGCCAGCAGCTTGACAGGGCCCTTAGGAAAACTGTTTTTT.

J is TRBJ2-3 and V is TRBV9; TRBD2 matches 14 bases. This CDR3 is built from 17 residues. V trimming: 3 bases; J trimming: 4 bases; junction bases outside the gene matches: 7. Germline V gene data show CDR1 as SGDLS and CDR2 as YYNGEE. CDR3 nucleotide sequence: TGTGCCAGCAGCGCTATGACTAGCGGGGGGGCCTCAGATACGCAGTATTTT. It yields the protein CASSAMTSGGASDTQYF. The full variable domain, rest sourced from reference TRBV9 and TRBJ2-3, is DSGVTQTPKHLITATGQRVTLRCSPRSGDLSVYWYQQSLDQGLQFLIQYYNGEERAKGNILERFSAQQFPDLHSELNLSSLELGDSALYFCASSAMTSGGASDTQYFGPGTRLTVL.

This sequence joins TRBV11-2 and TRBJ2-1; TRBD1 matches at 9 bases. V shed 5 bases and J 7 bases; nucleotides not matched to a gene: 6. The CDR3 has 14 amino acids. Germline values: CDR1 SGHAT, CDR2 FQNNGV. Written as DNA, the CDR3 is TGTGCCAGCAGCCGCGGGACAGGGCATAATGAGCAGTTCTTC. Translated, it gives CASSRGTGHNEQFF.

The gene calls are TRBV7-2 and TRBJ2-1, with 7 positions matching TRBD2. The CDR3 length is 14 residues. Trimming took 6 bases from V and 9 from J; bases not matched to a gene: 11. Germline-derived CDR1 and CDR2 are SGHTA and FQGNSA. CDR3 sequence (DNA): TGTGCCAGCAGAGCCCAGCGGGGCGACAGTGAGCAGTTCTTC. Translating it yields CASRAQRGDSEQFF.

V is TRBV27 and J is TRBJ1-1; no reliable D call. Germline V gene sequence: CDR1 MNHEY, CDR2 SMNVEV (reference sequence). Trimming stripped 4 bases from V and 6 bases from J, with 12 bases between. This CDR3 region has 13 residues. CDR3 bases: TGTGCCAGCAGTTCTCGTCGGGTGGCTGAAGCTTTCTTT. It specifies CASSSRRVAEAFF.

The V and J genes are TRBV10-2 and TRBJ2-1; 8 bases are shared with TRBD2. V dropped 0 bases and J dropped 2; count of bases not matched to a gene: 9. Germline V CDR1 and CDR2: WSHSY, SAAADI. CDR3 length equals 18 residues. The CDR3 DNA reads TGCGCCAGCAGTGAGTCGAGGACGGGACTAGATGCCTACAATGAGCAGTTCTTC. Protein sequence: CASSESRTGLDAYNEQFF.

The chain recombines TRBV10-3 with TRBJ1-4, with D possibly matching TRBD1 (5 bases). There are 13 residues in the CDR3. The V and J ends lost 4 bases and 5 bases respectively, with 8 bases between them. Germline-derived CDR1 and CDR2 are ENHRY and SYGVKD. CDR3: CAISVGGNEKLFF. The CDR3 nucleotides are TGTGCCATCAGTGTTGGGGGGAATGAAAAACTGTTTTTT.

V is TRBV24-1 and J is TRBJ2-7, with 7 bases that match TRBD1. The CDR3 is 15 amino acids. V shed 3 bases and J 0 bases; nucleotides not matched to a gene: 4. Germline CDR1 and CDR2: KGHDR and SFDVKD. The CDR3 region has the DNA TGTGCCACCAGTGATATCCAGGGGGTCTCCTACGAGCAGTACTTC. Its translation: CATSDIQGVSYEQYF.

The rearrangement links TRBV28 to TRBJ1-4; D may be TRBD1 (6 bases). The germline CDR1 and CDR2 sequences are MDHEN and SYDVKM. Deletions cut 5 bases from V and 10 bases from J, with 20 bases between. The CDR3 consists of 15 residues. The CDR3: CASSPGRGIRGKLFF. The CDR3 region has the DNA TGTGCCAGCAGTCCCGGTAGGGGGATCCGAGGAAAACTGTTTTTT.

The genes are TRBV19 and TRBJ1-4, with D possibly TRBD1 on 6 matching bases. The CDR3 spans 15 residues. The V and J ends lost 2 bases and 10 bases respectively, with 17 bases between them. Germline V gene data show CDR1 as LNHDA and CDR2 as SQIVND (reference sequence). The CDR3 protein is CASSILGAPRGKLFF. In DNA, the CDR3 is TGTGCCAGTAGTATATTGGGGGCCCCCCGAGGAAAACTGTTTTTT.

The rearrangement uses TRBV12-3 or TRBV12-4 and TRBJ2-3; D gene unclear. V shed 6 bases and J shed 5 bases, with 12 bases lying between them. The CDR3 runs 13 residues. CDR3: CASSRPIKDTQYF. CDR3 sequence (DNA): TGTGCCAGCAGCCGCCCTATAAAAGATACGCAGTATTTT.

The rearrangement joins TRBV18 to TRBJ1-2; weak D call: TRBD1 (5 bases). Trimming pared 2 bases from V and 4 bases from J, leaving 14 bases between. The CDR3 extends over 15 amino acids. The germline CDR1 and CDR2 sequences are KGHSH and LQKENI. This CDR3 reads CASSPDSKALYGYTF. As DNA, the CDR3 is TGTGCCAGCTCACCAGACAGTAAAGCCCTCTATGGCTACACCTTC. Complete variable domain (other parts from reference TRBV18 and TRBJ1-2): NAGVMQNPRHLVRRRGQEARLRCSPMKGHSHVYWYRQLPEEGLKFMVYLQKENIIDESGMPKERFSAEFPKEGPSILRIQQVVRGDSAAYFCASSPDSKALYGYTFGSGTRLTVV.

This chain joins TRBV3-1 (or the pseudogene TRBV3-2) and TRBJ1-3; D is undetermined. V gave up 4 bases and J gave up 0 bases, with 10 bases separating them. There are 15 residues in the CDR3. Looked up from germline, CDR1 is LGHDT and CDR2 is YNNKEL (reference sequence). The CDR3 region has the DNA TGTGCCAGCAGCCCTCTCGCAGGCTCTGGAAACACCATATATTTT. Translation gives CASSPLAGSGNTIYF.

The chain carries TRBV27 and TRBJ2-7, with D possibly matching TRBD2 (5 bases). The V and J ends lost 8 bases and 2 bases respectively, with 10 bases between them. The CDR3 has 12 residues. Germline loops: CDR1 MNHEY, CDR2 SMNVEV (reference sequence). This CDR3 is CASPWEPYEQYV. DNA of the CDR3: TGTGCCAGCCCCTGGGAGCCCTACGAGCAGTACGTC.